This is a list of T cell receptor beta chains from one sample in a study of Ad26.COV2.S vaccination and SARS-CoV-2 variants. Profiling relied on immunoSEQ multiplex PCR, and the TCRdb table lists in-frame clones only, not all of them. The table lists around 310,000 clones, roughly 88% of them singletons, with about 5% in the top ten. This sample comprised peripheral blood, obtained in a trial of Ad26.COV2.S vaccine versus placebo. These receptors came from a person aged 18-65 years who received the Ad26.COV2.S COVID-19 vaccine or a placebo. Both conserved end residues are part of each CDR3. The order of the fields is V gene, J gene, D gene, clone size, CDR3 DNA, CDR3 protein. The D gene is left open where the match is weak. Some rows have no size entry. The others give once, few or many, or a class for an expanded clone.

V gene: TRBV4-3
J gene: TRBJ2-1
D gene: .
clone size: .
CDR3 DNA: TGCGCCAGCAGCCAAGGGGCCACTTTATACAATGAGCAGTTCTTC
CDR3 protein: CASSQGATLYNEQFF

V gene: TRBV27
J gene: TRBJ1-1
D gene: TRBD1
clone size: .
CDR3 DNA: TGTGCCAGCAACCGAGGACAGGGATATATGAACACTGAAGCTTTCTTT
CDR3 protein: CASNRGQGYMNTEAFF

V gene: TRBV4-1
J gene: TRBJ1-2
D gene: TRBD1
clone size: .
CDR3 DNA: TGCGCCAGCAGCCAAGGACAGGGGATCTCATGGGGCTACACCTTC
CDR3 protein: CASSQGQGISWGYTF

V gene: TRBV4-3
J gene: TRBJ2-4
D gene: TRBD2
clone size: .
CDR3 DNA: TGCGCCAGCAGCCAAGAAATTATACGGGGGGGCTGGGACATTCAGTACTTC
CDR3 protein: CASSQEIIRGGWDIQYF

V gene: TRBV6-5
J gene: TRBJ2-3
D gene: .
clone size: .
CDR3 DNA: TGTGCCAGCAGTCGGAGACTGGGCGCAGATACGCAGTATTTT
CDR3 protein: CASSRRLGADTQYF

V gene: TRBV5-8
J gene: TRBJ1-1
D gene: .
clone size: .
CDR3 DNA: TGTGCCAGCAGCTCAGAAAGGGGCCGGACTGAAGCTTTCTTT
CDR3 protein: CASSSERGRTEAFF

V gene: TRBV12-3/TRBV12-4
J gene: TRBJ1-1
D gene: .
clone size: .
CDR3 DNA: TGTGCCAGCAGTCCTCAGGGAAGCCCTGAAGCTTTCTTT
CDR3 protein: CASSPQGSPEAFF

V gene: TRBV18
J gene: TRBJ1-1
D gene: .
clone size: .
CDR3 DNA: TGTGCCAGCTCACCAGACCTCATGAACACTGAAGCTTTCTTT
CDR3 protein: CASSPDLMNTEAFF

V gene: TRBV18
J gene: TRBJ1-1
D gene: .
clone size: .
CDR3 DNA: TGTGCCAGCTCACCTCTAGGGCTCACTGAAGCTTTCTTT
CDR3 protein: CASSPLGLTEAFF

V gene: TRBV7-2
J gene: TRBJ1-4
D gene: .
clone size: .
CDR3 DNA: TGTGCCAGCAGTCGTACAGGGTCAACTAATGAAAAACTGTTTTTT
CDR3 protein: CASSRTGSTNEKLFF

V gene: TRBV30
J gene: TRBJ1-1
D gene: .
clone size: few
CDR3 DNA: TGTGCCTGGCGAGGGGCGGGTTCGTTTACGGAAGCTTTCTTT
CDR3 protein: CAWRGAGSFTEAFF

V gene: TRBV3-1/TRBV3-2
J gene: TRBJ1-1
D gene: .
clone size: .
CDR3 DNA: TGTGCCAGCAGCCAATGGCGGGGTGAAGCTTTCTTT
CDR3 protein: CASSQWRGEAFF

V gene: TRBV30
J gene: TRBJ1-4
D gene: .
clone size: .
CDR3 DNA: TGTGCCTGGAGTGTAGGTGGACTGGGTAGTGAAAAACTGTTTTTT
CDR3 protein: CAWSVGGLGSEKLFF

V gene: TRBV11-3
J gene: TRBJ1-6
D gene: .
clone size: .
CDR3 DNA: TGTGCCAGCAGCCCCAGCCGGACAACCTATAATTCACCCCTCCACTTT
CDR3 protein: CASSPSRTTYNSPLHF

V gene: TRBV7-3
J gene: TRBJ2-2
D gene: TRBD2
clone size: .
CDR3 DNA: TGTGCCAGCAGCCAGGGGACTAGCGGGAGGGCCAGAACCGGGGAGCTGTTTTTT
CDR3 protein: CASSQGTSGRARTGELFF

V gene: TRBV7-6
J gene: TRBJ2-3
D gene: TRBD2
clone size: .
CDR3 DNA: TGTGCCAGCAGCTTAGCCCCTAGCGGGGGCACAGATACGCAGTATTTT
CDR3 protein: CASSLAPSGGTDTQYF

V gene: TRBV4-3
J gene: TRBJ2-7
D gene: TRBD1
clone size: .
CDR3 DNA: TGCGCCAGCAGCGACGGGACAGGGGGAAGGAACGAGCAGTACTTC
CDR3 protein: CASSDGTGGRNEQYF

V gene: TRBV5-6
J gene: TRBJ1-6
D gene: .
clone size: once
CDR3 DNA: TGTGCCAGCAGCTTACAGGGAAGTCTAGCACCCCTCCACTTT
CDR3 protein: CASSLQGSLAPLHF

V gene: TRBV25-1
J gene: TRBJ1-1
D gene: .
clone size: .
CDR3 DNA: TGTGCCAGCGTACAGGTTTCGAAAGCTTTCTTT
CDR3 protein: CASVQVSKAFF

V gene: TRBV4-1
J gene: TRBJ2-3
D gene: TRBD2
clone size: few
CDR3 DNA: TGCGCCAGCAGCCAAGAGTCACTAGCGGGGGGACTCCCGCAGTATTTT
CDR3 protein: CASSQESLAGGLPQYF

V gene: TRBV11-3
J gene: TRBJ2-3
D gene: .
clone size: .
CDR3 DNA: TGTGCCAGCAGCTTGAGCGATACGCAGTATTTT
CDR3 protein: CASSLSDTQYF

V gene: TRBV25-1
J gene: TRBJ1-6
D gene: .
clone size: .
CDR3 DNA: TGTGCCAGCAGTGAATATAGGGGGAGTTCACCCCTCCACTTT
CDR3 protein: CASSEYRGSSPLHF

V gene: TRBV6-2/TRBV6-3
J gene: TRBJ1-2
D gene: TRBD1
clone size: .
CDR3 DNA: TGTGCCAGCAGTTACGGGACAGTGAATGGCTACACCTTC
CDR3 protein: CASSYGTVNGYTF

V gene: TRBV19
J gene: TRBJ2-6
D gene: .
clone size: .
CDR3 DNA: TGTGCCAGTCGACAGGTCTCTGGGGCCAACGTCCTGACTTTC
CDR3 protein: CASRQVSGANVLTF

V gene: TRBV19
J gene: TRBJ1-1
D gene: .
clone size: .
CDR3 DNA: TGTGCCAGTACCATTTCCGGGACCGTGAACACTGAAGCTTTCTTT
CDR3 protein: CASTISGTVNTEAFF

V gene: TRBV1
J gene: TRBJ2-2
D gene: .
clone size: .
CDR3 DNA: TGCACCAGCAGCTGTCAACCCCCGAGGCCAGACACCGGGGAGCTGTTTTTT
CDR3 protein: CTSSCQPPRPDTGELFF